This record covers a single TCR beta chain. The CDR3 spans 14 residues. Per the germline V gene, CDR1 is GTSNPN and CDR2 is SVGIG (reference sequence). V was shortened by 2 bases and J by 6 bases, with 17 bases between the two germline ends. In the original analysis: Reference gene primer amplification in the assay estimated nucleated cell counts. Some clones are missing from TCRdb's copy, which holds only in-frame ones; the method was immunoSEQ multiplex PCR. V, J and clone size are those of that table, while D and trimming were read from the DNA. Among more than 250,000 clones listed, 87% were seen once. These data come from a study of blood T cell repertoires in COVID-19. Study overall: Sites across the United States, Italy and Spain contributed samples from acute and convalescent COVID-19.

V and J are TRBV30 and TRBJ2-7, with D perhaps matching TRBD2 (5 bases). This receptor was obtained from a man in his fifties or sixties with active or convalescent COVID-19. The sample consisted of peripheral blood. Here the CDR3 reads CAWSLTTGNTEQYF. The DNA for the CDR3 is TGTGCCTGGAGTCTCACCACCGGGAATACCGAGCAGTACTTC.